The 5 T cell receptor beta chains presented below share a single source sample, sequenced in a study of cytomegalovirus exposure and HLA in healthy donors. With 60 Vbeta and 13 Jbeta primers, the PCR was carried out. Produced via immunoSEQ multiplex PCR; TCRdb's table is partial and in-frame only. The sample data list under 250,000 clones. Specimen: PBMCs. The receptors were sampled from a girl aged 2-9 years in good health and CMV-seropositive.

The chain joins TRBV27 to TRBJ2-1; 7 positions agree with TRBD2. CDR1 MNHEY and CDR2 SMNVEV come from the germline V gene (reference sequence). The CDR3 has 15 residues. V dropped 2 bases and J dropped 4; count of bases not matched to a gene: 5. In DNA, the CDR3 is TGTGCCAGCAGTTTACGGGCTAGCGGTTACAATGAGCAGTTCTTC. Protein sequence: CASSLRASGYNEQFF.

The CDR3 region is CASSLGPAYEQYF. CDR3 sequence (DNA): TGTGCCAGCAGCCTCGGTCCGGCCTACGAGCAGTACTTC. V is TRBV27 and J is TRBJ2-7; D call uncertain. Per germline, CDR1 MNHEY and CDR2 SMNVEV (reference sequence). The CDR3 is 13 amino acids. Trimming left V 6 bases short and J 2 bases short, with 11 bases between.

The chain links TRBV10-3 to TRBJ2-1; unclear D gene. Trimming took off 6 bases at V and 0 bases at J, with 12 bases between the two ends. Germline values: CDR1 ENHRY, CDR2 SYGVKD. The CDR3 extends over 15 amino acids. This chain's CDR3 is CAIRKNNSSYNEQFF. DNA for the CDR3: TGTGCCATCAGGAAGAATAATAGCTCCTACAATGAGCAGTTCTTC.

The rearrangement links TRBV19 to TRBJ2-3; the D gene is possibly TRBD2 (6 bases). Germline CDR1 is LNHDA and CDR2 is SQIVND (reference sequence). V was trimmed by 3 bases and J by 6 bases, leaving 13 bases between them. CDR3 size: 14 residues. Here the CDR3 reads CASSIPRREDTQYF. The CDR3 nucleotides are TGTGCCAGTAGTATCCCTCGCCGGGAGGATACGCAGTATTTT.

The rearrangement joins TRBV5-1 to TRBJ1-4; no firm D call. The length of the CDR3 is 15 residues. Germline CDR1 reads SGHRS; CDR2 reads YFSETQ. V lost 1 base and J 7 bases, leaving 14 bases between the germline ends. CDR3 coding DNA: TGCGCCAGCAGCTTGAAAGGTAGCAGCAGTGAAAAACTGTTTTTT. This sequence encodes CASSLKGSSSEKLFF. Using reference TRBV5-1 and TRBJ1-4 for the parts outside the CDR3, the full variable domain is KAGVTQTPRYLIKTRGQQVTLSCSPISGHRSVSWYQQTPGQGLQFLFEYFSETQRNKGNFPGRFSGRQFSNSRSEMNVSTLELGDSALYLCASSLKGSSSEKLFFGSGTQLSVL.